The next 9 T cell receptor beta chains were all read from a single sample in a study of cytomegalovirus exposure and HLA in healthy donors. Vbeta (60) and Jbeta (13) primers were used in the PCR. Measured with immunoSEQ multiplex PCR; TCRdb has only the in-frame clones, and not every one. This table holds 100,000 to 150,000 clones, approximately 8.7% found once. The sequenced sample consisted of PBMCs. Receptor source: a man aged 40-55 years in good health and CMV-seronegative.

This clone was observed a few times. V is TRBV9 and J is TRBJ1-2, with D perhaps matching TRBD1 (6 bases). CDR1 SGDLS and CDR2 YYNGEE come from the germline V gene. CDR3 length: 16 amino acids. Trimming left V 0 bases short and J 0 bases short, with 12 bases between. The CDR3 DNA reads as TGTGCCAGCAGCGTAGGCGCGGGGGGCTCTAACTATGGCTACACCTTC. Encoded protein: CASSVGAGGSNYGYTF.

A few counts support this clone. The chain joins TRBV6-1 to TRBJ2-3; TRBD1 agrees at 7 bases. V lost 2 bases and J lost 6; bases outside the gene matches: 5. The CDR3 runs 14 residues. In germline, CDR1 is MNHNS, CDR2 SASEGT. The CDR3 region is CASSERQGPDTQYF. The CDR3 nucleotides are TGTGCCAGCAGTGAACGACAGGGTCCGGATACGCAGTATTTT.

V gene TRBV5-1 combines with J gene TRBJ2-5, with 7 nucleotides matching TRBD1. Unmatched junction bases numbered 2, after V lost 3 bases and J lost 3 bases. The CDR3 length is 13 residues. Germline assignment: CDR1 SGHRS and CDR2 YFSETQ. The CDR3 coding sequence is TGCGCCAGCAGCTCCGGGACAGAAGAGACCCAGTACTTC. The encoded protein is CASSSGTEETQYF.

In its sample, this clone was seen a few times. An end of the junction does not agree with germline; a read error may underlie this. Other nucleotide sequences from this sample produce the same CDR3. The rearrangement joins TRBV6-1 to TRBJ1-6; D gene ambiguous. From germline, CDR1 is MNHNS and CDR2 SASEGT. The CDR3 runs 14 residues. CDR3 sequence reads: CASSSGPYNSPLHF. The CDR3 bases are TGTGCCAGCAGCTCTGGGCCCTATAATTCCCCCCTCCACTTT.

CDR3 coding DNA: TGTGCCAGCAGGGGGACAGGGGCTGAAGCTTTCTTT. Its translation: CASRGTGAEAFF. V is TRBV11-3 and J is TRBJ1-1; 10 bases align to TRBD1. V shed 6 bases, J shed 6 bases, and the junction held 1 base outside the gene matches. The length of the CDR3 is 12 residues. Germline CDR1 reads SGHNT; CDR2 reads YENEEA.

The chain has TRBV5-4 and TRBJ1-2, with D uncertain. CDR1 and CDR2 (germline): SGHNT, YYREEE (reference sequence). V was shortened by 0 bases and J by 5 bases, with 8 bases between the two germline ends. There are 13 residues in the CDR3. CDR3 amino acids: CASSLAAVYGYTF. The CDR3 DNA sequence: TGTGCCAGCAGCTTGGCAGCGGTTTATGGCTACACCTTC.

This clone was observed at least ten times. The chain is built from TRBV2 and TRBJ1-1; weak D call: TRBD1 (5 bases). The length of the CDR3 is 15 residues. Germline CDR1 reads SNHLY; CDR2 reads FYNNEI. The germline V and J ends were trimmed by 8 bases and 6 bases, with 22 bases remaining between them. CDR3 protein: CASRTPGPRGAEAFF. The CDR3 DNA is TGTGCCAGCCGAACCCCGGGACCTCGGGGGGCTGAAGCTTTCTTT.

The table lists this clone with a few counts. The V and J genes are TRBV7-9 and TRBJ2-3, with 9 bases aligning to TRBD2. V shed 2 bases and J 6 bases; nucleotides not matched to a gene: 6. The length of the CDR3 is 15 residues. CDR1 is SEHNR and CDR2 is FQNEAQ in the germline V gene (reference sequence). The CDR3: CASSLLGGGADTQYF. The DNA for the CDR3 is TGTGCCAGCAGCTTATTAGGCGGGGGGGCGGATACGCAGTATTTT.

This clone was counted between two and nine times. The V gene is TRBV30, the J gene TRBJ1-6; possibly TRBD1 for D (6 bases). Germline loops: CDR1 GTSNPN, CDR2 SVGIG (reference sequence). Trimming cost V 2 bases and J 8 bases, with 16 bases left between them. The CDR3 is made up of 15 amino acids. Here the CDR3 reads CAWSLPDSWDSPLHF. The CDR3 region has the DNA TGTGCCTGGAGTCTCCCGGACAGTTGGGATTCACCCCTCCACTTT.